What follows describes a single T cell receptor (beta chain). The data were taken from a study of T cell changes during pregnancy in multiple sclerosis. The CDR3 has 14 residues. Germline loops: CDR1 LNHDA, CDR2 SQIVND (reference sequence). V dropped 5 bases and J dropped 2 bases, with 13 bases sitting between them. The assay was immunoSEQ multiplex PCR, and TCRdb's table has in-frame clones only and misses some. The sample includes nearly 50,000 clones, around 94% of them seen just once. This TCR was sampled from a female donor with multiple sclerosis, enrolled in a pregnancy study. The sequenced sample was CD4+ T cells from peripheral blood mononuclear cells, obtained in the first trimester of pregnancy. The chain recombines TRBV19 with TRBJ2-7, with a tentative D call TRBD2 (5 bases). DNA of the CDR3: TGTGCCAGTAGTCGTGCCGGGGAAGCCTACGAGCAGTACTTC. Protein product: CASSRAGEAYEQYF.